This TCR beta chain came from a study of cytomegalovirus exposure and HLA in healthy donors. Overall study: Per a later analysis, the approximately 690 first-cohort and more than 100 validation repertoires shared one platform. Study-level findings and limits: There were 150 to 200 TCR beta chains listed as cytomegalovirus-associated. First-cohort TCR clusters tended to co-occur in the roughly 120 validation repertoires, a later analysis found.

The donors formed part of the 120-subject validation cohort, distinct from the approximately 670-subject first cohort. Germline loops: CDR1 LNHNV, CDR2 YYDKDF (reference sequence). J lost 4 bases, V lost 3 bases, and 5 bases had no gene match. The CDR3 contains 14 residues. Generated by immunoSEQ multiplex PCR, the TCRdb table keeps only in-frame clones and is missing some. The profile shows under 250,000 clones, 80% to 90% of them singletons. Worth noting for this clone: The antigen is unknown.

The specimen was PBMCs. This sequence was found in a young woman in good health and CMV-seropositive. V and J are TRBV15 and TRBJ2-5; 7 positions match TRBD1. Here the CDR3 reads CATSRTGSGETQYF. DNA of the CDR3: TGTGCCACCAGCAGGACAGGGTCCGGAGAGACCCAGTACTTC.